The clone carrying this TCR beta chain was picked up many times. This same CDR3 is encoded by further DNA sequences in the sample. Researchers ran the assay at a deep level. The protocol was immunoSEQ multiplex PCR, while the TCRdb copy is restricted to in-frame clones and leaves out a portion. There are about 500,000 clones in the sample; approximately 71% occur only once, and around 13% lies in the top ten. This record belongs to a study of shared clonotypes between healthy human individuals. The V end lost 1 base, the J end lost 4 bases, and 8 bases lay between the germline ends. The CDR3 consists of 14 residues. CDR1 and CDR2 from the germline V gene are GTSNPN and SVGIG (reference sequence).

This sequence joins TRBV30 and TRBJ2-6, with no clear D. The receptor was isolated from a woman in her forties in good health. Some clones in this sample may be carry-over from other donors' samples. Sequencing used PBMCs. This CDR3 reads CAWSADAGANVLTF. The CDR3, as DNA: TGTGCCTGGAGTGCCGACGCCGGGGCCAACGTCCTGACTTTC.